This entry describes one TCR beta chain. Its antigen remains unknown. The sample originates from a study of monozygotic twins with inflammatory bowel disease. Findings of the study overall: By inverse Simpson index, TCRbeta diversity was lower in IBD patients than in healthy co-twins. No detectable difference in repertoire similarity separated concordant from discordant twins, possibly as a result of limited power. Healthy twins shared more clonotypes with others than IBD patients, most markedly active ones.

Total RNA input per TCR library was 3,500 to 4,500 ng. TCRdb reprocessed the 5' RACE reads, with one entry per CDR3 protein and no DNA. The table for this sample gives approximately 400,000 distinct CDR3 sequences. In germline, CDR1 is LGHDT, CDR2 YNNKEL (reference sequence). This CDR3 comprises 18 residues. The sequence derives from a human donor with ulcerative colitis or Crohn's disease, or a healthy co-twin of an affected twin (not recorded which). Sequencing was performed on blood. The chain uses TRBV3-1 and TRBJ2-1; absent DNA, TCRdb's TRBD2 call cannot be checked. The CDR3 loop is CASSQDSLAGVPGNEQFF.